This T cell receptor beta chain was documented in a study of blood T cell repertoires in COVID-19. Study as a whole: Sites in the United States, Italy and Spain provided acute and convalescent COVID-19 samples. T cells, B-cell-depleted T cells, or PBMCs supplied cDNA or gDNA.

Original analysis: Reference gene primer amplification gave nucleated cell count estimates. Using immunoSEQ multiplex PCR, the repertoire was profiled, and TCRdb retains in-frame clones only, with some absent. V and J calls and clone size are copied from that table; D and trimming were computed from the DNA. The data show 130,000 to 150,000 clones, 70% to 85% seen once. CDR3 size: 15 residues. J was trimmed by 2 bases and V by 9 bases; bases with no gene match: 9. CDR1 is SGHVS and CDR2 is FNYEAQ in the germline V gene. The specimen was peripheral blood. The receptor's source is a man in his 60s with active or convalescent COVID-19. This chain links TRBV7-6 with TRBJ2-4, with 8 bases identical to TRBD2. The CDR3 here is CASSAGGRTKNIQYF. The CDR3 coding sequence is TGTGCCAGTAGTGCGGGGGGCAGGACCAAAAACATTCAGTACTTC.